The 23 T cell receptor beta chains below were found in one sample sequenced in a study of cytomegalovirus exposure and HLA in healthy donors. Measured with immunoSEQ multiplex PCR; TCRdb has only the in-frame clones, and not every one. The sample consists of 200,000 to 300,000 clones, about 83% of them appearing once. Sequencing used PBMCs. Source of these receptors: a man between 18 and 29 years old in good health and CMV-seronegative.

The gene calls are TRBV30 and TRBJ1-4; possible D gene TRBD1, 6 bases. The CDR3 runs to 14 residues. The germline V gene encodes CDR1 GTSNPN and CDR2 SVGIG (reference sequence). Trimming cost V 3 bases and J 0 bases, with 8 bases left between them. The CDR3 spells CAWSQGTTNEKLFF. CDR3 in DNA: TGTGCCTGGAGCCAGGGGACAACTAATGAAAAACTGTTTTTT.

This clone was seen a few times. The chain links TRBV7-9 to TRBJ1-1; D unclear. With 5 bases removed from V and 0 bases from J, the gap between germline ends came to 7 bases. The CDR3 sequence is 13 residues long. Looked up from germline, CDR1 is SEHNR and CDR2 is FQNEAQ (reference sequence). This chain's CDR3 is CASSLYMNTEAFF. CDR3 in DNA: TGTGCCAGCAGCCTTTATATGAACACTGAAGCTTTCTTT.

This chain's CDR3 is CATSRDLAGGPHEQYF. CDR3 coding DNA: TGTGCCACCAGCAGAGATTTAGCGGGAGGGCCCCACGAGCAGTACTTC. The V and J genes are TRBV15 and TRBJ2-7, with 11 bases lining up with TRBD2. The CDR3 is 16 amino acids. Germline CDR1 and CDR2: LNHNV and YYDKDF (reference sequence). V was pared by 0 bases and J by 5 bases, with 6 bases of the junction left unmatched. The variable domain in full, with the rest retrieved from reference TRBV15 and TRBJ2-7, is DAMVIQNPRYQVTQFGKPVTLSCSQTLNHNVMYWYQQKSSQAPKLLFHYYDKDFNNEADTPDNFQSRRPNTSFCFLDIRSPGLGDTAMYLCATSRDLAGGPHEQYFGPGTRLTVT.

The chain recombines TRBV2 with TRBJ2-5; D not resolved. CDR3 length: 14 residues. Germline assignment: CDR1 SNHLY and CDR2 FYNNEI. V lost 2 bases, J lost 2 bases, and 9 bases lay in between. The CDR3 bases are TGTGCCAGCAGTGAACCCCTAGGACAAGAGACCCAGTACTTC. It translates to CASSEPLGQETQYF.

CDR3 in DNA: TGTGCCAGCGGACAGGGTAACGAGCAGTACTTC. Its protein product is CASGQGNEQYF. The chain carries TRBV6-1 and TRBJ2-7; 8 bases match TRBD1. Germline-derived CDR1 and CDR2 are MNHNS and SASEGT. This CDR3 is 11 amino acids long. V lost 8 bases and J lost 5; bases outside the gene matches: 2.

The chain couples TRBV10-3 to TRBJ2-7; the match to TRBD2 covers 7 bases. The CDR3 is 13 amino acids. V trimming: 8 bases; J trimming: 5 bases; junction bases outside the gene matches: 9. CDR1 is ENHRY and CDR2 is SYGVKD in the germline V gene. CDR3 sequence: CAIGRPSGDEQYF. CDR3 DNA sequence: TGTGCCATCGGTCGTCCCAGCGGGGACGAGCAGTACTTC.

The chain couples TRBV28 to TRBJ2-5, with unresolved D. Germline-derived CDR1 and CDR2 are MDHEN and SYDVKM. Trimming took 10 bases from V and 0 from J, leaving 9 bases between them. The CDR3 sequence is 12 residues long. This CDR3 reads CATSEYQETQYF. Here the CDR3 DNA reads TGTGCCACCTCGGAGTACCAAGAGACCCAGTACTTC.

This chain links TRBV5-1 with TRBJ1-1; TRBD1 aligns across 9 bases. This CDR3 has 16 amino acids. V dropped 4 bases and J dropped 0; count of bases not matched to a gene: 7. The germline V gene has CDR1 SGHRS and CDR2 YFSETQ. The CDR3 DNA follows: TGCGCCAGCAGCCTTGGACAGGGGCCCATGAACACTGAAGCTTTCTTT. Protein product: CASSLGQGPMNTEAFF.

The V call is TRBV9, the J call TRBJ1-6; no reliable D call. Trimming shortened V by 4 bases and J by 4 bases, and 12 bases separated the two germline ends. The germline V gene has CDR1 SGDLS and CDR2 YYNGEE. The CDR3 length is 15 residues. DNA of the CDR3: TGTGCCAGCAGCCCGAGGGCAGAATATAATTCACCCCTCCACTTT. Residues: CASSPRAEYNSPLHF.

V gene TRBV18 combines with J gene TRBJ1-1; weak D call: TRBD1 (5 bases). Trimming pared 1 base from V and 6 bases from J, leaving 9 bases between. This CDR3 has 13 amino acids. CDR1 is KGHSH and CDR2 is LQKENI in the germline V gene. CDR3 in DNA: TGTGCCAGCTCACCACTGACAGTTGCTGAAGCTTTCTTT. The encoded protein is CASSPLTVAEAFF.

This chain joins TRBV7-9 and TRBJ2-7, with D perhaps matching TRBD1 (6 bases). The germline CDR1 and CDR2 sequences are SEHNR and FQNEAQ (reference sequence). V was clipped by 5 bases and J by 4 bases, with 18 bases between them. The CDR3 runs to 15 residues. CDR3 in amino acids: CASSQRSRTAYEQYF. The CDR3 nucleotides are TGTGCCAGCAGCCAAAGATCTAGGACAGCATACGAGCAGTACTTC.

This clone was counted a single time. The J gene is TRBJ2-1, the V gene TRBV7-2; TRBD2 matches 7 bases. The CDR3 sequence is 13 residues long. J was trimmed by 11 bases and V by 5 bases; bases with no gene match: 9. Germline-derived CDR1 and CDR2 are SGHTA and FQGNSA. Here the CDR3 reads CASSPSGTNKQFF. Here the CDR3 DNA reads TGTGCCAGCAGCCCCAGCGGGACGAACAAGCAGTTCTTC.

The rearrangement links TRBV9 to TRBJ1-4; 7 bases map to TRBD1. V lost 0 bases, J lost 4 bases, and 3 bases stayed unmatched. Germline V gene lookup returns CDR1 SGDLS and CDR2 YYNGEE. The CDR3 has 15 amino acids. CDR3: CASSVGGGLNEKLFF. CDR3 coding DNA: TGTGCCAGCAGCGTAGGAGGGGGCCTTAATGAAAAACTGTTTTTT.

The genes are TRBV11-2 and TRBJ2-7; a possible D gene is TRBD2 (6 bases). CDR1 is SGHAT and CDR2 is FQNNGV in the germline V gene. Between the trimmed V and J ends, which lost 0 bases and 3 bases, there was a span of 6 bases. CDR3 size: 13 residues. For the CDR3, the DNA is TGTGCCAGCAGCTTAGAGACTAGCTACGAGCAGTACTTC. Encoded protein: CASSLETSYEQYF.

The chain carries TRBV14 and TRBJ1-1; D not certain. This CDR3 is built from 15 residues. CDR1 and CDR2 from the germline V gene are SGHDN and FVKESK. V was pared by 4 bases and J by 1 base, with 13 bases between. DNA of the CDR3: TGTGCCAGCAGCCTTAACGGGGTCTCGAACACTGAAGCTTTCTTT. Encoded protein: CASSLNGVSNTEAFF.

This chain uses TRBV2 with TRBJ1-6; 8 bases are shared with TRBD1. The CDR3 consists of 15 residues. Germline V gives CDR1 SNHLY, CDR2 FYNNEI. V lost 8 bases to trimming and J lost 7 bases; unmatched junction nucleotides: 10. The CDR3 here is CASRTDRAGNSPLHF. The CDR3 nucleotides read TGTGCCAGCCGAACGGACAGGGCAGGCAATTCACCCCTCCACTTT.

The chain joins TRBV7-2 to TRBJ1-6, with D tentatively TRBD1 (5 bases). The CDR3 is made up of 16 amino acids. Per the germline V gene, CDR1 is SGHTA and CDR2 is FQGNSA. The germline V and J ends were trimmed by 5 bases and 7 bases, with 18 bases remaining between them. The DNA of the CDR3 is TGTGCCAGCAGCCCCCCCCGGGGCGGGGTAAATTCACCCCTCCACTTT. It translates to CASSPPRGGVNSPLHF.

The chain is built from TRBV6-5 and TRBJ1-6; D is unclear. The germline V gene encodes CDR1 MNHEY and CDR2 SVGAGI. V dropped 2 bases and J dropped 6 bases, with 8 bases sitting between them. The CDR3 is made up of 14 amino acids. DNA for the CDR3: TGTGCCAGCAGTTACGGAGGATTTAATTCACCCCTCCACTTT. It translates to CASSYGGFNSPLHF.

The rearrangement uses TRBV27 and TRBJ1-6; 7 bases are shared with TRBD1. This CDR3 has 15 residues. J lost 7 bases, V lost 6 bases, and 9 bases had no gene match. Germline values: CDR1 MNHEY, CDR2 SMNVEV (reference sequence). Here the CDR3 reads CASRTGSGLNSPLHF. Here the CDR3 DNA reads TGTGCCAGCAGGACAGGGAGCGGGCTGAATTCACCCCTCCACTTT.

The V call is TRBV28, the J call TRBJ1-2; D not certain. CDR1 MDHEN and CDR2 SYDVKM come from the germline V gene. Trimming left V 8 bases short and J 2 bases short, with 6 bases between. This CDR3 is 11 amino acids long. This CDR3 reads CASGGNYGYTF. CDR3 nucleotide sequence: TGTGCCAGCGGAGGGAACTATGGCTACACCTTC.

The chain couples TRBV5-1 to TRBJ1-2, with D hard to call. Deletions cut 4 bases from V and 3 bases from J, with 13 bases between. CDR1 is SGHRS, CDR2 YFSETQ, per germline. There are 14 residues in the CDR3. CDR3 residues: CASSGGGFDYGYTF. DNA for the CDR3: TGCGCCAGCAGCGGAGGAGGGTTTGACTATGGCTACACCTTC.

This chain links TRBV7-6 with TRBJ2-1, with 11 bases matching TRBD2. CDR1 SGHVS and CDR2 FNYEAQ come from the germline V gene. Trimming took 4 bases from V and 0 from J; bases not matched to a gene: 5. The CDR3 runs to 17 residues. The CDR3 nucleotides read TGTGCCAGCAGCTCCCATCTAGCGGGGGGCTCCTACAATGAGCAGTTCTTC. Encoded protein: CASSSHLAGGSYNEQFF. The full variable domain, with the rest looked up from reference TRBV7-6 and TRBJ2-1, is GAGVSQSPRYKVTKRGQDVALRCDPISGHVSLYWYRQALGQGPEFLTYFNYEAQQDKSGLPNDRFSAERPEGSISTLTIQRTEQRDSAMYRCASSSHLAGGSYNEQFFGPGTRLTVL.

V usage is TRBV29-1 and J usage is TRBJ2-3; D is perhaps TRBD2 (6 bases). V lost 1 base and J lost 3, with 14 bases in between. This CDR3 contains 15 residues. Germline CDR1 reads SQVTM; CDR2 reads ANQGSEA. CDR3 sequence (DNA): TGCAGCGTTGAAGCCTCGGGCGGGGTAACAGATACGCAGTATTTT. Amino acids: CSVEASGGVTDTQYF.